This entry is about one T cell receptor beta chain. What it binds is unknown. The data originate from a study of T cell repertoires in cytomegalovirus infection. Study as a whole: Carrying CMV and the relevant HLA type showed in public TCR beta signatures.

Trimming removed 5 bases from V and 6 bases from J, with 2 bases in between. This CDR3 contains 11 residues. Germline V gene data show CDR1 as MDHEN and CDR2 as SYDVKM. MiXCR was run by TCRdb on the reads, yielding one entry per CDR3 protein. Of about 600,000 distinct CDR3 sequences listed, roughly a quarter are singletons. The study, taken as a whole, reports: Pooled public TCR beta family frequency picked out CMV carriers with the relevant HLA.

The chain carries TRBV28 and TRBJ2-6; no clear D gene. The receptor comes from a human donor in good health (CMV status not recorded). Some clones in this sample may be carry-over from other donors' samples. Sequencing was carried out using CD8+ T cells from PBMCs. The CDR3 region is CASSPANVLTF. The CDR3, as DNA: TGTGCCAGCAGTCCGGCCAACGTCCTGACTTTC.